This entry describes one TCR beta chain. What it binds is unknown. Produced via immunoSEQ multiplex PCR; TCRdb's table is partial and in-frame only. The sample has 200,000 or so clones; 70% to 90% are singletons. The data were taken from a study of cytomegalovirus exposure and HLA in healthy donors. General study findings and limits: The study put about 180 TCR beta chains on its list as cytomegalovirus-associated. Cytomegalovirus status was reportedly diagnosed by the classifier with high specificity and sensitivity. In vitro checks showed that a few CMV-associated chains really do target CMV antigens. In the roughly 130 validation repertoires, a later analysis found that first-cohort TCR clusters tended to co-occur.

CDR3 size: 17 residues. Germline trimming cut 5 bases from V and 1 base from J; bases unmatched to any gene: 9. Per the germline V gene, CDR1 is SGHTA and CDR2 is FQGTGA. The material sequenced was PBMCs. The TCR sequence derives from a woman between 18 and 29 years old in good health and CMV-seronegative. V gene TRBV7-3 combines with J gene TRBJ2-1; TRBD1 matches 9 bases. The CDR3 here is CASSLAPGQGSYNEQFF. CDR3 coding DNA: TGTGCCAGCAGCCTCGCCCCGGGACAGGGTTCCTACAATGAGCAGTTCTTC.